This T cell receptor beta chain was retrieved from a study of T cells in Graves' hyperthyroidism and ophthalmopathy. TCR beta CDR3 region amplification was performed from RNA transcripts. The HTBI primer set was used in a first-round RT-PCR of the TCR CDR3. Using its own MiXCR run on the multiplex PCR reads, TCRdb lists one record per CDR3 protein. The sample records roughly 700,000 distinct CDR3 sequences, around 15% being singletons. This clonotype occurred many times. This CDR3 contains 15 residues. The V segment lost 1 base and the J segment 9 bases; nucleotides outside the gene matches: 5. Per germline, CDR1 SGHTA and CDR2 FQGNSA.

The specimen sequenced was blood. This sequence originates from a man aged 50 to 60 with Graves' hyperthyroidism. J is TRBJ1-5 and V is TRBV7-2; TRBD1 aligns across 11 bases. CDR3 protein: CASSLGTGGARPQHF. As DNA, the CDR3 is TGTGCCAGCAGCTTAGGGACAGGGGGCGCGAGGCCCCAGCATTTT.